Below, 20 T cell receptor beta chains from the same sample are listed, as sequenced in a study of T cell repertoires in cytomegalovirus infection (dated by TCRdb to between 2019 and 2020). The sequencer listed for this sample is Illumina HiSeq 1500. TCRdb cleaned the public reads at Q25 with fastp, built clones with MiXCR and kept in-frame beta chains. Every distinct CDR3 protein forms one entry, paired with its most common genes and DNA. This sample comprises 150,000 to 200,000 distinct CDR3 sequences, less than 9.5% of them detected only once. The top ten clonotypes cover roughly 4.8% of the sample. Material: PBMCs. These receptors were collected from a human donor in good health (CMV status not recorded). Some clones in this sample may be carry-over from other donors' samples.

In its sample, this clonotype was seen many times. This chain joins TRBV7-2 and TRBJ1-1; possibly TRBD1 for D (5 bases). CDR1 and CDR2 from the germline V gene are SGHTA and FQGNSA. Trimming took 0 bases from V and 5 from J, leaving 13 bases between them. The CDR3 is 15 residues long. The CDR3 nucleotides read TGTGCCAGCAGCTTAGCGATTTGGGGGGTAACTGAAGCTTTCTTT. Translated, it gives CASSLAIWGVTEAFF.

This chain uses TRBV4-3 with TRBJ1-2, with TRBD1 as a possible D gene (5 bases). Germline V gene data show CDR1 as LGHNA and CDR2 as YSLEER. V lost 0 bases and J lost 7, with 24 bases in between. There are 18 residues in the CDR3. DNA of the CDR3: TGCGCCAGCAGCCAAGATGTTTCGGGGAGGGGCGGGGGATCTGGCTACACCTTC. Encoded protein: CASSQDVSGRGGGSGYTF.

This clonotype occurred many times. This chain connects TRBV7-2 to TRBJ2-7, with D unresolved. Trimming left V 5 bases short and J 2 bases short, with 10 bases between. The CDR3 has 13 amino acids. Per the germline V gene, CDR1 is SGHTA and CDR2 is FQGNSA. The CDR3 protein is CASSKFLTYEQYF. The CDR3 DNA sequence: TGTGCCAGCAGCAAATTTCTCACCTACGAGCAGTACTTC.

This clonotype was counted many times. The chain couples TRBV7-2 to TRBJ2-2, with 8 bases aligning to TRBD2. Germline CDR1 is SGHTA and CDR2 is FQGNSA. CDR3 length equals 15 residues. V was clipped by 5 bases and J by 4 bases; unmatched bases: 6. CDR3 in DNA: TGTGCCAGCAGCCTCGCCGGGGGGGCCACCGGGGAGCTGTTTTTT. This sequence encodes CASSLAGGATGELFF.

This clonotype has a count of ten or more. The V and J genes are TRBV20-1 and TRBJ1-2; D ambiguous. Germline-derived CDR1 and CDR2 are DFQATT and SNEGSKA (reference sequence). Trimming removed 5 bases at V and 6 bases at J, with 7 bases between. CDR3 length: 10 residues. CDR3 in amino acids: CSAARDGYTF. CDR3 coding DNA: TGCAGTGCTGCGAGGGATGGCTACACCTTC.

This clonotype was seen just once. V gene TRBV15 combines with J gene TRBJ2-1; 10 positions agree with TRBD2. The CDR3 loop spans 15 amino acids. The J segment lost 0 bases and the V segment lost 9 bases, leaving 5 bases of the junction unmatched. From germline, CDR1 is LNHNV and CDR2 YYDKDF (reference sequence). The CDR3 DNA follows: TGTGCCACGCGGACTAGCGGCAGCTCCTACAATGAGCAGTTCTTC. This encodes CATRTSGSSYNEQFF.

This clonotype has more than one count but fewer than ten. The chain has TRBV14 and TRBJ2-7; D is perhaps TRBD2 (6 bases). Germline loops: CDR1 SGHDN, CDR2 FVKESK. V lost 3 bases and J lost 0, with 15 bases in between. This CDR3 has 16 residues. The CDR3 DNA is TGTGCCAGCAGCCATGGAGGGGCAGGGAGCTCCTACGAGCAGTACTTC. It yields the protein CASSHGGAGSSYEQYF.

This clonotype showed up many times. The chain combines TRBV7-2 with TRBJ2-7; 11 nucleotides match TRBD2. V trimming: 6 bases; J trimming: 6 bases; junction bases outside the gene matches: 4. Germline CDR1 SGHTA, CDR2 FQGNSA. The CDR3 has 13 amino acids. The CDR3 spells CASSPLAGGEQYF. DNA of the CDR3: TGTGCCAGCAGTCCCCTAGCGGGAGGCGAGCAGTACTTC.

This clonotype was seen only a few times. CDR3 protein: CASRTGGRNQPQHF. CDR3 nucleotides: TGTGCCAGCAGGACAGGGGGCCGCAATCAGCCCCAGCATTTT. This chain links TRBV27 with TRBJ1-5, with 10 bases aligning to TRBD1. Germline V CDR1 and CDR2: MNHEY, SMNVEV (reference sequence). The V and J ends lost 6 bases and 2 bases, in that order; junction bases with no gene match: 1. The CDR3 has 14 amino acids.

There are a few counts of this clonotype. The chain carries TRBV20-1 and TRBJ1-3; the D is unclear. The germline CDR1 and CDR2 sequences are DFQATT and SNEGSKA (reference sequence). Trimming cost V 4 bases and J 0 bases, with 10 bases left between them. This CDR3 spans 14 amino acids. The CDR3, as DNA: TGCAGTGCTACTGGCGGGAGCTCTGGAAACACCATATATTTT. Translated: CSATGGSSGNTIYF.

This clonotype was counted between two and nine times. V gene TRBV7-9 combines with J gene TRBJ2-6, with D possibly matching TRBD1 (6 bases). The V gene lost 4 bases and the J gene lost 1 base, with 14 bases spanning the gap. Germline assignment: CDR1 SEHNR and CDR2 FQNEAQ (reference sequence). The CDR3 loop spans 17 amino acids. The CDR3 protein is CASSSHTTGSGANVLTF. DNA for the CDR3: TGTGCCAGCAGCTCACACACCACAGGGTCTGGGGCCAACGTCCTGACTTTC.

There are a few counts of this clonotype. The chain joins TRBV4-2 to TRBJ1-5; maybe TRBD1 (5 bases). This CDR3 is 17 amino acids long. The V end was cut by 0 bases, the J end by 8 bases, with 20 bases between. The germline gives CDR1 LGHNA, CDR2 YNFKEQ. The CDR3 here is CASSQDPRTGASKPQHF. The CDR3 coding sequence is TGTGCCAGCAGCCAAGATCCAAGGACCGGGGCTTCGAAGCCCCAGCATTTT.

This clonotype was counted many times. The J gene is TRBJ1-6, the V gene TRBV7-6; TRBD1 matches at 7 bases. V lost 5 bases to trimming and J lost 6 bases; unmatched junction nucleotides: 7. There are 15 residues in the CDR3. Per germline, CDR1 SGHVS and CDR2 FNYEAQ. The CDR3 coding sequence is TGTGCCAGCAGCACCCGACAGGGCGGTAATTCACCCCTCCACTTT. Translation: CASSTRQGGNSPLHF.

This clonotype was counted at least ten times. V gene TRBV2 combines with J gene TRBJ2-1, with 8 bases lining up with TRBD2. The V gene's germline CDR1 is SNHLY and CDR2 FYNNEI. The CDR3 length is 15 residues. J was trimmed by 4 bases and V by 1 base; bases with no gene match: 3. For the CDR3, the DNA is TGTGCCAGCAGTGAAGTAAGCGGGGGATACAATGAGCAGTTCTTC. Encoded protein: CASSEVSGGYNEQFF.

This clonotype was picked up many times. The J gene is TRBJ2-7, the V gene TRBV7-2; no clear D. Germline CDR1 SGHTA, CDR2 FQGNSA. V lost 3 bases and J 0 bases, leaving 3 bases between the germline ends. This CDR3 is 12 amino acids long. The CDR3 loop reads CASSFLSYEQYF. CDR3 in DNA: TGTGCCAGCAGCTTTCTCTCCTACGAGCAGTACTTC.

The rearrangement joins TRBV28 to TRBJ2-7; 9 nucleotides match TRBD2. The CDR3 has 14 amino acids. Germline V gene sequence: CDR1 MDHEN, CDR2 SYDVKM. Germline trimming cut 5 bases from V and 5 bases from J; bases unmatched to any gene: 7. CDR3 region: CASSTAGGGNEQYF. The CDR3 DNA reads as TGTGCCAGCAGTACAGCGGGAGGCGGCAACGAGCAGTACTTC.

This clonotype has ten or more counts. The J gene is TRBJ1-2, the V gene TRBV20-1; maybe TRBD1 (6 bases). The V end lost 6 bases, the J end lost 5 bases, and 22 bases lay between the germline ends. Germline V gives CDR1 DFQATT, CDR2 SNEGSKA (reference sequence). The CDR3 runs 15 residues. CDR3 sequence reads: CSAVEAGGGLYGYTF. The CDR3 DNA follows: TGCAGTGCCGTCGAGGCGGGGGGCGGGCTATATGGCTACACCTTC.

This clonotype was seen ten or more times. J is TRBJ2-3 and V is TRBV5-5; D uncertain. Trimming shortened V by 1 base and J by 0 bases, and 12 bases separated the two germline ends. The germline V gene has CDR1 SGHKS and CDR2 YYEKEE (reference sequence). The CDR3 loop spans 16 amino acids. As DNA, the CDR3 is TGTGCCAGCAGCTTGATAACGGCTCCTAGCACAGATACGCAGTATTTT. It translates to CASSLITAPSTDTQYF.

The V gene is TRBV28, the J gene TRBJ1-4; TRBD1 is a possible D gene (5 bases). CDR1 MDHEN and CDR2 SYDVKM come from the germline V gene. V lost 1 base, J lost 0 bases, and 9 bases lay in between. This CDR3 contains 16 residues. The CDR3, as DNA: TGTGCCAGCAGTTTATATTCGGACACAACTAATGAAAAACTGTTTTTT. Translating gives CASSLYSDTTNEKLFF.

This clonotype was seen repeatedly, ten times or more. The CDR3 spells CASSLLAGSGTETQYF. The CDR3 nucleotides are TGTGCCAGCAGCTTACTCGCCGGGAGCGGTACAGAGACCCAGTACTTC. V usage is TRBV11-3 and J usage is TRBJ2-5; tentatively, D is TRBD2 (6 bases). The length of the CDR3 is 16 residues. Germline lookup yields CDR1 SGHNT and CDR2 YENEEA. V dropped 2 bases and J dropped 4 bases, with 17 bases sitting between them.